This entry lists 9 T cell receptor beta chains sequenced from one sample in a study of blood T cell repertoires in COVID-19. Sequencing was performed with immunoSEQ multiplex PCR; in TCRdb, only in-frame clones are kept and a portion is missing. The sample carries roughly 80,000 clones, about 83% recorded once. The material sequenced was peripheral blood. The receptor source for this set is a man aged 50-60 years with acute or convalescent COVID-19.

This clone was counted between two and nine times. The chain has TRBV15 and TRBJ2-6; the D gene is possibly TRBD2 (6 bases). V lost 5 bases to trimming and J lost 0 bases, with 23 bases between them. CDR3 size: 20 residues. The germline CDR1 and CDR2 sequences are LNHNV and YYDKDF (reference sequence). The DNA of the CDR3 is TGTGCCACCAGCTGGGGGGTTAGCAGGTCACATTACTCTGGGGCCAACGTCCTGACTTTC. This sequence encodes CATSWGVSRSHYSGANVLTF. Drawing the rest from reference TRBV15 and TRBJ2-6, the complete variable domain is DAMVIQNPRYQVTQFGKPVTLSCSQTLNHNVMYWYQQKSSQAPKLLFHYYDKDFNNEADTPDNFQSRRPNTSFCFLDIRSPGLGDTAMYLCATSWGVSRSHYSGANVLTFGAGSRLTVL.

The CDR3, as DNA: TGTGCCAGCAGCTCGGAATCCAGGGGGCGCGGCTACACCTTC. Its translation is CASSSESRGRGYTF. The chain links TRBV7-9 to TRBJ1-2; 8 nucleotides match TRBD1. The CDR3 has 14 residues. Germline V gives CDR1 SEHNR, CDR2 FQNEAQ (reference sequence). J was trimmed by 8 bases and V by 4 bases; bases with no gene match: 9.

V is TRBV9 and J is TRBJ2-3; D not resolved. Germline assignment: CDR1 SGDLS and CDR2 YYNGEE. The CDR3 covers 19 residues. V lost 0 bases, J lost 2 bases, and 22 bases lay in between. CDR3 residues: CASSVAPVARNFITDTQYF. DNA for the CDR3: TGTGCCAGCAGCGTAGCTCCGGTTGCTAGAAACTTCATCACAGATACGCAGTATTTT.

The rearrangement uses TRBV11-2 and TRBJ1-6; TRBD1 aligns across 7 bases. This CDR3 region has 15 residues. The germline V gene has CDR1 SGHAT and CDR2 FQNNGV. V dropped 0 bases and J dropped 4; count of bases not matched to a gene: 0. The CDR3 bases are TGTGCCAGCAGCTTAGAGGGACAGTATAATTCACCCCTCCACTTT. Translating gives CASSLEGQYNSPLHF.

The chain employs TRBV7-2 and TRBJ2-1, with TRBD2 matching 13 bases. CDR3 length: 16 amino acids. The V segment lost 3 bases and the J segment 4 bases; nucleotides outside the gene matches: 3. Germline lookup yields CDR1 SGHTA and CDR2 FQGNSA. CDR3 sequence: CASSLPGLAGYNEQFF. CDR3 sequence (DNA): TGTGCCAGCAGCTTGCCGGGACTAGCGGGGTACAATGAGCAGTTCTTC.

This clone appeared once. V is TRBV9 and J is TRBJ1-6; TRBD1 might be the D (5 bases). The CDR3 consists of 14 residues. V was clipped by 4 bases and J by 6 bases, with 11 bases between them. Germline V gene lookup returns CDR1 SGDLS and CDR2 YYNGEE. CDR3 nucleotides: TGTGCCAGCAGCCCCGGCGGGGCTAATTCACCCCTCCACTTT. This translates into CASSPGGANSPLHF.

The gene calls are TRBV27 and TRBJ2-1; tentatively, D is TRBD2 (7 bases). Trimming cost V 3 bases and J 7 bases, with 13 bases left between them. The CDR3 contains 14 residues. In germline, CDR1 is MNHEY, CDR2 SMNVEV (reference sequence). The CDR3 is CASSLRGGRNEQFF. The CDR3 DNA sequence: TGTGCCAGCAGTTTGAGGGGGGGCCGGAATGAGCAGTTCTTC.

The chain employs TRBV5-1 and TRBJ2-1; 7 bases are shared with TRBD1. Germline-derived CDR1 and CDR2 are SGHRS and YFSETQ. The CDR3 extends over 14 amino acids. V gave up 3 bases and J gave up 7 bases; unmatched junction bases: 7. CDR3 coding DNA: TGCGCCAGCAGCTCGATACAGGGGCCGAATGAGCAGTTCTTC. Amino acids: CASSSIQGPNEQFF.

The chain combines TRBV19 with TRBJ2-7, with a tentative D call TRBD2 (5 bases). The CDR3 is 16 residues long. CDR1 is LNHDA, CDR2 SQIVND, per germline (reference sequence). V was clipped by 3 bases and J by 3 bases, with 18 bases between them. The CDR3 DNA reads TGTGCCAGTAGTATGGGGTCCGGACCGGGAAACTACGAGCAGTACTTC. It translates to CASSMGSGPGNYEQYF. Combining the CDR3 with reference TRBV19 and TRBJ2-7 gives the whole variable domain DGGITQSPKYLFRKEGQNVTLSCEQNLNHDAMYWYRQDPGQGLRLIYYSQIVNDFQKGDIAEGYSVSREKKESFPLTVTSAQKNPTAFYLCASSMGSGPGNYEQYFGPGTRLTVT.